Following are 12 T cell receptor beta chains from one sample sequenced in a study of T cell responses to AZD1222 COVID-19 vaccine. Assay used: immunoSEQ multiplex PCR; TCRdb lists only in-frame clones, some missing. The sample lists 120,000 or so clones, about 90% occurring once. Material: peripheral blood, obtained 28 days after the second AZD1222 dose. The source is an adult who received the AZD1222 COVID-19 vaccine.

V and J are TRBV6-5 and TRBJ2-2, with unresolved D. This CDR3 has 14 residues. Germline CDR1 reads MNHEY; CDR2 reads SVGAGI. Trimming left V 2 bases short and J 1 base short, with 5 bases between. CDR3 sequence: CASSYGKNTGELFF. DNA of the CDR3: TGTGCCAGCAGTTACGGGAAGAACACCGGGGAGCTGTTTTTT.

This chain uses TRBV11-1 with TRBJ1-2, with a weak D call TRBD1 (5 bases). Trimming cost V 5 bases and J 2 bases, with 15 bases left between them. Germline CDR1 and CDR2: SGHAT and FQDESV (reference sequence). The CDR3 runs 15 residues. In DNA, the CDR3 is TGTGCCAGCAGCGAGAGGGGTCCTGGCAACTATGGCTACACCTTC. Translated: CASSERGPGNYGYTF.

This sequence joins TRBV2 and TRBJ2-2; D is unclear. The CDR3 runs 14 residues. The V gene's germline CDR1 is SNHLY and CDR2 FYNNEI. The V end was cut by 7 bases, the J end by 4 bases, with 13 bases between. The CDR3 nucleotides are TGTGCCAGCAAGGCTAGGCTAGGCACCGGGGAGCTGTTTTTT. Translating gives CASKARLGTGELFF. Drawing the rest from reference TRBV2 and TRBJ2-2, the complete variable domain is EPEVTQTPSHQVTQMGQEVILRCVPISNHLYFYWYRQILGQKVEFLVSFYNNEISEKSEIFDDQFSVERPDGSNFTLKIRSTKLEDSAMYFCASKARLGTGELFFGEGSRLTVL.

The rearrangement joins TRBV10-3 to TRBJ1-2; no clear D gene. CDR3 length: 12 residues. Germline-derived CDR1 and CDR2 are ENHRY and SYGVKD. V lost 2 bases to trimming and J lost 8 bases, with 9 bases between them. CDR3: CAISEVAGGYTF. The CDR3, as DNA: TGTGCCATCAGTGAGGTGGCGGGAGGCTACACCTTC.

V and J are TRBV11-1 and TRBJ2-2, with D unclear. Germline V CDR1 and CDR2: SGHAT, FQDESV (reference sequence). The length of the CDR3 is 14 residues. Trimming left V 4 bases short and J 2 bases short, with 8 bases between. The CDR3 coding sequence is TGTGCCAGCAGCTATGGGATCAACACCGGGGAGCTGTTTTTT. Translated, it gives CASSYGINTGELFF. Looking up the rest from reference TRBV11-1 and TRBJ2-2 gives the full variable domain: EAEVAQSPRYKITEKSQAVAFWCDPISGHATLYWYRQILGQGPELLVQFQDESVVDDSQLPKDRFSAERLKGVDSTLKIQPAELGDSAMYLCASSYGINTGELFFGEGSRLTVL.

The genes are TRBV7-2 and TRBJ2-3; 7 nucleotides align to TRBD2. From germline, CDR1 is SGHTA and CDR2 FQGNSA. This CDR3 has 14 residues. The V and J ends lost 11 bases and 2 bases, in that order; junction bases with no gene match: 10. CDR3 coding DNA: TGTGCCTCTAACCGGGGGGATTACACAGATACGCAGTATTTT. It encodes CASNRGDYTDTQYF.

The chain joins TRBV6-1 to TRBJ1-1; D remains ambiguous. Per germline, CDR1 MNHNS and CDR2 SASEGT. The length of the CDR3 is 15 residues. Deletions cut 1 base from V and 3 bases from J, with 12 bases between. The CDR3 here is CASSEVGGIDTEAFF. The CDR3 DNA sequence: TGTGCCAGCAGTGAAGTTGGAGGGATCGACACTGAAGCTTTCTTT.

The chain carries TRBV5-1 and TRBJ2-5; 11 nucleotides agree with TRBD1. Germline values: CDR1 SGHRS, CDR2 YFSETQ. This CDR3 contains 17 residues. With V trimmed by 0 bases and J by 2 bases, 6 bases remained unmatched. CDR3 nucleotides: TGCGCCAGCAGCTTGGGGACAGGGGGCCGGAGGCAAGAGACCCAGTACTTC. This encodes CASSLGTGGRRQETQYF.

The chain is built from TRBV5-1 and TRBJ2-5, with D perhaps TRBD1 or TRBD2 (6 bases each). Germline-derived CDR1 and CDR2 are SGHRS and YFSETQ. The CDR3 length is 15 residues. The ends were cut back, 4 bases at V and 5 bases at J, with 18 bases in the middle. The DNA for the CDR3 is TGCGCCAGCAGCCAAGACCACCGGAGGGGGGAGACCCAGTACTTC. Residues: CASSQDHRRGETQYF.

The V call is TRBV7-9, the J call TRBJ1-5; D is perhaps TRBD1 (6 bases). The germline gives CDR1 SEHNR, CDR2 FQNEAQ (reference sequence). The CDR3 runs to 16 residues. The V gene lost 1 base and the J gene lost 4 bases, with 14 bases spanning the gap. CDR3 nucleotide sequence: TGTGCCAGCAGCTTAGATGTGGGGGCGCGTAATCAGCCCCAGCATTTT. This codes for CASSLDVGARNQPQHF.

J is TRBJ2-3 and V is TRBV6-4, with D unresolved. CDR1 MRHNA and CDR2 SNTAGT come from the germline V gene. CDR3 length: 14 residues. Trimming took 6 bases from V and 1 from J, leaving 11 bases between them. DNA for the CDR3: TGTGCCAGCAGCGTGAAATGGGGCACAGATACGCAGTATTTT. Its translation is CASSVKWGTDTQYF.

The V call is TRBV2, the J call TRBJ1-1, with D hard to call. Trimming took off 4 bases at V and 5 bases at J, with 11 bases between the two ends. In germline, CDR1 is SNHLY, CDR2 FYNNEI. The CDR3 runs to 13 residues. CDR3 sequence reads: CASSGAAETEAFF. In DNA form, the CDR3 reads TGTGCCAGCAGTGGAGCCGCTGAGACTGAAGCTTTCTTT.